This T cell receptor beta chain was recorded in a study of blood T cell repertoires in COVID-19. The wider study: PBMCs, B-cell-depleted T cells, or T cells provided the cDNA or gDNA that made up the material.

Clones were sequenced by immunoSEQ multiplex PCR, and TCRdb holds only the in-frame ones, with some missing. This repertoire shows 100,000 to 150,000 clones, about 85% found once; its top ten account for 12%. Germline loops: CDR1 SGHTA, CDR2 FQGTGA. V dropped 4 bases and J dropped 5 bases, with 20 bases sitting between them. The CDR3 runs 16 residues. This sequence was found in a man aged 55 to 70 with acute or convalescent COVID-19. Sequencing was done on a sample of peripheral blood. V is TRBV7-3 and J is TRBJ2-5, with D possibly TRBD2 on 7 matching bases. CDR3 sequence: CASSSIWGGESETQYF. CDR3 nucleotide sequence: TGTGCCAGCAGCTCCATTTGGGGGGGCGAGTCTGAGACCCAGTACTTC.